This T cell receptor (beta chain) came from a study of cytomegalovirus exposure and HLA in healthy donors (dated by TCRdb to 2016 to 2017). Study-level background: An earlier analysis of a few hundred of the donors reported around 280 Gb of sequence data and 90 million to 120 million unique TCR beta sequences obtained from about 170 million T cells. Genome-wide SNP genotypes for about 65% of the 666 donors were used in a later genetic analysis, which treated that subset as a discovery cohort. Of the roughly 400 genotyped donors, approximately 80% were placed in the genetic ancestry cluster associated with self-reported Caucasian donors. The number of typed donors differed by locus: about 620-640 for A, B, C, DRB1 and DQB1; roughly 510 for DQA1; around 580 for DPA1; and approximately 450 for DPB1. In a later analysis, previously published TCR beta repertoires from 666 donors were re-analyzed and high-resolution HLA genotyping was added so that TCR occurrence patterns could be studied. An early release covering just under 650 HLA-typed donors comprised approximately 290 gigabases of sequencing data and around 80 million unique TCR sequences. Several DR-DQ haplotypes were treated as single units for association and clustering because of strong linkage in the cohort. In addition to the first cohort of 666 subjects, a separate validation cohort of around 110 different subjects was used. The T cell repertoires of under 750 subjects were profiled by immunosequencing and related to cytomegalovirus serostatus. Every discovery cohort repertoire had been produced on one sequencing platform. The study combined high-throughput TCR immunosequencing, statistical association of individual TCRs with disease status, and machine learning to predict cytomegalovirus infection status. An earlier analysis of 587 of the donors used high-throughput TCR beta sequencing to judge whether each TCR beta V gene segment behaved as functional or pseudogenic. Rather than drawing on any new phenotypic data, the later analysis identified candidate immune exposures from TCR beta sequences and the way those sequences occurred across donors. Alongside the repertoire data, information on donor age, sex, ethnicity and CMV serostatus was compiled. Class I and class II HLA loci were covered by the typing at four-digit resolution. The study aimed to test whether cataloging public T cell receptors could reveal signatures of past pathogen exposure. Among roughly 400 genotyped donors of the cohort, an average of roughly 230,000 unique TCR beta nucleotide sequences was sequenced per donor, of which approximately 19% were non-productive. Overall results and qualifications from the work: According to the authors, the approach could potentially be generalized to other disease states and immunological phenotypes. A later genetic analysis reported fewer N-insertions in productive TCRs among donors in an Asian-associated ancestry cluster than the roughly 620-donor mean. Three of the identified cytomegalovirus-associated TCR beta chains were confirmed in vitro to be specific for cytomegalovirus antigens. Several of the top co-occurrence clusters appeared to be linked to parvovirus B19, influenza, CMV and Epstein-Barr virus, according to a later analysis. A further reported finding was that TCR beta sequences accurately predicted the HLA-A and HLA-B alleles for most subjects in the first cohort. Strong co-occurrence of HLA alleles, especially DR and DQ, made assigning TCR associations to individual alleles difficult. Because HLA typing was unavailable for some donors at each locus, only the typed subset was used in association tests. Across donors, most TCR sequences were observed very rarely, whereas some public TCRs were present in many individuals. The study gave a list of 150 to 200 TCR beta chains associated with cytomegalovirus. The presence/absence analyses assumed that sequencing depth was roughly uniform across donors, and that assumption may not be true. Only TCR beta chains were sequenced in this cohort, and the absence of alpha or paired-chain data limited detectable features. A later analysis found that TCR association rates varied across HLA loci, with DRB1 alleles showing the most associated TCRs and HLA-C alleles the fewest. A later analysis found that most CMV-associated TCR beta chains appeared HLA-restricted, with HLA associations seemingly driven largely by CMV exposure. A cluster of highly shared sequence variants was judged likely to represent a technical artifact of the sequencing pipeline. V-gene and J-gene trimming of TCR beta chains was associated with a missense DCLRE1C variant in a later genetic analysis, and the association was replicated in an independent cohort. Immune exposure information for the cohort was limited to CMV serostatus. In a later analysis, around 17,000 TCR beta sequences were associated with specific HLA alleles at a false discovery rate of 0.05. Because the 87-base-pair reads could not distinguish some IMGT-functional V segments, including TRBV6-2 and TRBV6-3, those segments were excluded. In an earlier analysis of some 640 of the donors, most TCR beta V segments were observed in productive rearrangements about 87% or about 30% of the time, broadly matching IMGT annotations. In both the original and validation cohorts, the classifier was reported to diagnose cytomegalovirus status with high specificity and sensitivity. Compared with equally common non-associated chains, HLA-associated TCR beta chains in a later analysis were more clonally expanded and had lower generation probabilities. Correlated functional status among segregating V segments might reflect linkage disequilibrium, but an unknown experimental factor could not be ruled out. The earlier analysis of some 560 of the donors excluded about 16 rarely observed V segments, including chromosome 9 orphons, because counts were too low.

The library was prepared using the immunoSEQ multiplex PCR assay. For the multiplex PCR, a mixture combining 60 forward primers for TCR Vbeta segments and 13 reverse primers for TCR Jbeta segments was used. The CDR3 region of rearranged TCR beta genes was amplified from genomic DNA with a multiplex PCR assay. On the Illumina HiSeq System, the amplified TCR beta libraries were sequenced as 87-base-pair reads. The paper's data handling went like this. A later analysis tallied some 79 million unique TCR beta chains across the 600 to 700 repertoires, and roughly 11 million of those chains were shared by two or more donors. Raw reads were error-corrected and collapsed into unique sequences by a nearest-neighbor algorithm in which closely related sequences were merged to remove PCR and sequencing errors. Alignment of CDR3 sequences to IMGT reference sequences was used to assign V, D and J gene segments. For a sequence to be retained, a match of at least six nucleotides to both a V gene segment and a J gene segment was required. A rearrangement was called productive if the CDR3 had no stop codons and remained in frame with V and J, and every other rearrangement was called non-productive. Following IMGT convention, CDR3 was defined as the stretch from the second conserved V-encoded cysteine to the conserved J-encoded phenylalanine. The earlier analysis of 587 of the donors excluded sequences that lacked an unambiguous match to a single V gene segment. An earlier analysis of 500 to 700 of the donors classified V segments as functional when productive rearrangements were above 56.7% and as segregating when the standard deviation between donors was above 5%. A statistical classification framework was built to diagnose cytomegalovirus status from the catalog of TCR beta chain sequences. In a later analysis, TCR nucleotide sequences were compared against IMGT/GENE-DB human TR gene sequences so that V and J genes could be assigned. In a later analysis, CDR3 sequences and most-parsimonious VDJ recombination scenarios were assigned using the TCRdist pipeline. A later analysis defined each TCR beta chain by its CDR3 amino acid sequence plus V-gene family, and excluded reads lacking a unique V-gene family. As a way to deal with suspected cross-contamination and a sequencing artifact, a later analysis dropped nearly 600 nucleotide sequences that were highly shared and had low generation probability. A later analysis calculated a clonal expansion index for each public chain from normalized within-repertoire ranks of inferred template counts. In a later analysis, generation probabilities were computed using a VDJ recombination model fitted to out-of-frame rearrangements, and the results were checked against IGoR. In a later analysis, hypergeometric tests were used to score TCR-TCR, TCR-HLA and TCR-CMV co-occurrence, with a repertoire-size bias correction applied to TCR pairs. In a later analysis, false discovery rates were estimated by permuting HLA or CMV assignments 20 times. In a later analysis, co-occurring TCRs were grouped using DBSCAN, with TCRdist sequence similarity added in when clustering inside HLA-allele-positive subsets. Repertoires with fewer than 30,000 or more than 120,000 public chains, plus five repertoires with anomalous nucleotide sharing, were excluded from co-occurrence clustering. TCRdb mirrors the immuneACCESS table, restricted to in-frame sequences. Some clones are absent from its copies; in checked studies, under half trace to an unresolved V gene, and the reason for the others is unknown. V, J and clone size are those of that table, while D and trimming were read from the DNA. In this sample the table shows about 210,000 clones, approximately 78% of which occur a single time. The ten largest make up around 14% of the sample.

In total, fewer than 750 healthy bone marrow donors made up the cohort. Cohort members were all nominally healthy when sampled, although unrecorded immune exposures were likely present. The donor tested CMV seropositive and was one of the 289 seropositive cohort members. Each donor provided a peripheral blood sample, and peripheral blood mononuclear cells were used for TCR beta sequencing. The Qiagen DNeasy Blood Extraction Kit was used to extract genomic DNA from the blood cell samples. This clone has a single count. The antigen it recognizes is unknown. No base qualities exist here, and no much larger clone lies one base off it. CDR1 and CDR2 (MNHEY, SVGAGI) derive from the germline V gene. V loses 2 bases of germline sequence and J loses 5 bases, and the interval between the two ends is 9 bases. The CDR3 goes from the cysteine to the phenylalanine over 13 residues. Of the read, only the CDR3 DNA is kept; its 39 bases are in frame from base 1.

The sequence joins TRBV6-5 to TRBJ1-1; no D gene call is confident. Sequenced input: PBMCs. The clonotype was recovered from a woman aged 25-40 years in good health and CMV-seropositive. The CDR3 amino acid sequence is: CASSYDRGTEAFF. Read as DNA, the sequence is TGTGCCAGCAGTTACGATCGGGGTACTGAAGCTTTCTTT.